These 23 T cell receptor beta chains share one sample of origin, sequenced in a study of T cell responses to AZD1222 COVID-19 vaccine. Sequencing was performed with immunoSEQ multiplex PCR; in TCRdb, only in-frame clones are kept and a portion is missing. The profile shows roughly 140,000 clones, under 95% of them singletons. Sample: peripheral blood, taken on day 0 of AZD1222 vaccination. The receptors stem from an adult in good health.

This chain connects TRBV7-4 to TRBJ1-5; D is ambiguous. Germline assignment: CDR1 SGHVT and CDR2 SQSDAQ. The CDR3 spans 15 residues. V lost 0 bases, J lost 4 bases, and 10 bases lay in between. The CDR3 sequence is CASSLAQRVNQPQHF. The CDR3 nucleotides are TGTGCCAGCAGCTTAGCCCAGAGGGTGAATCAGCCCCAGCATTTT.

This chain joins TRBV28 and TRBJ1-1; weak D call: TRBD1 (5 bases). Trimming removed 1 base from V and 3 bases from J, with 15 bases in between. Germline CDR1 and CDR2: MDHEN and SYDVKM. The CDR3 extends over 16 amino acids. CDR3 nucleotide sequence: TGTGCCAGCAGTTTATCCCTATTGGGGCGGGACACTGAAGCTTTCTTT. This sequence encodes CASSLSLLGRDTEAFF.

The table lists this clone with a count of one. V and J are TRBV28 and TRBJ2-1, with D maybe TRBD1 (5 bases). CDR3 length: 14 amino acids. Germline lookup yields CDR1 MDHEN and CDR2 SYDVKM. Trimming pared 9 bases from V and 10 bases from J, leaving 22 bases between. The CDR3 reads CASTTIRGEGEQFF. The CDR3 DNA reads as TGTGCCAGTACCACTATAAGGGGTGAAGGCGAGCAGTTCTTC.

The rearrangement links TRBV6-6 to TRBJ2-7, with 9 nucleotides matching TRBD1. The V segment lost 6 bases and the J segment 6 bases; nucleotides outside the gene matches: 6. CDR3 length equals 13 residues. Germline-derived CDR1 and CDR2 are MNHNY and SVGAGI (reference sequence). CDR3 loop: CASSTQGAREQYF. The CDR3 DNA follows: TGTGCCAGCAGCACACAGGGGGCGCGCGAGCAGTACTTC.

This clone was counted between two and nine times. The chain is built from TRBV7-2 and TRBJ2-7; 9 nucleotides agree with TRBD2. Unmatched junction bases numbered 7, after V lost 5 bases and J lost 2 bases. CDR3 size: 15 residues. The germline V gene encodes CDR1 SGHTA and CDR2 FQGNSA. As DNA, the CDR3 is TGTGCCAGCAGCGATTCGACTAGCGGTGCCTACGAGCAGTACTTC. It specifies CASSDSTSGAYEQYF. The complete variable domain, with remaining parts taken from reference TRBV7-2 and TRBJ2-7, reads GAGVSQSPSNKVTEKGKDVELRCDPISGHTALYWYRQSLGQGLEFLIYFQGNSAPDKSGLPSDRFSAERTGGSVSTLTIQRTQQEDSAVYLCASSDSTSGAYEQYFGPGTRLTVT.

V usage is TRBV27 and J usage is TRBJ2-7; the D is unclear. Germline CDR1 MNHEY, CDR2 SMNVEV (reference sequence). The V and J ends lost 5 bases and 3 bases respectively, with 11 bases between them. This CDR3 comprises 13 residues. DNA for the CDR3: TGTGCCAGCAGTAAAAAGTGGGGCTACGAGCAGTACTTC. This sequence encodes CASSKKWGYEQYF.

As to this clone: A junction boundary mismatches the germline segment, possibly from a read error. The rearrangement links TRBV12-3 or TRBV12-4 to TRBJ2-1; tentative D call: TRBD1 (6 bases). This CDR3 comprises 13 residues. The CDR3 DNA reads as TGCGCTACAAAACCGGGACAAAGCAATGAGCAGTTCTTC. The encoded protein is CATKPGQSNEQFF.

This clone has only one observation. This CDR3 reads CASSLFEQYNEQFF. The CDR3 nucleotides read TGTGCCAGCAGCTTGTTCGAGCAGTACAATGAGCAGTTCTTC. This chain joins TRBV5-6 and TRBJ2-1, with unresolved D. Germline lookup yields CDR1 SGHDT and CDR2 YYEEEE. The CDR3 is 14 residues long. V lost 1 base, J lost 4 bases, and 9 bases lay in between. Using reference TRBV5-6 and TRBJ2-1 for the parts outside the CDR3, the full variable domain is DAGVTQSPTHLIKTRGQQVTLRCSPKSGHDTVSWYQQALGQGPQFIFQYYEEEERQRGNFPDRFSGHQFPNYSSELNVNALLLGDSALYLCASSLFEQYNEQFFGPGTRLTVL.

V and J are TRBV27 and TRBJ2-1; a possible D gene is TRBD1 (5 bases). The germline gives CDR1 MNHEY, CDR2 SMNVEV (reference sequence). Deletions cut 7 bases from V and 7 bases from J, with 17 bases between. This CDR3 contains 14 residues. For the CDR3, the DNA is TGTGCCAGCAAATCTGACGAAGGGGAAAATGAGCAGTTCTTC. It is translated as CASKSDEGENEQFF.

The chain links TRBV9 to TRBJ1-5; D may be TRBD1 (5 bases). Germline V gives CDR1 SGDLS, CDR2 YYNGEE. This CDR3 spans 14 amino acids. The V gene lost 4 bases and the J gene lost 4 bases, with 12 bases spanning the gap. The CDR3 loop reads CASSPWDGNQPQHF. The CDR3 region has the DNA TGTGCCAGCAGCCCCTGGGACGGAAATCAGCCCCAGCATTTT.

The chain recombines TRBV5-8 with TRBJ2-7; 9 bases fit TRBD1. The length of the CDR3 is 15 residues. The germline V gene has CDR1 SGHTS and CDR2 YDEGEE. Unmatched junction bases numbered 2, after V lost 0 bases and J lost 1 base. In DNA form, the CDR3 reads TGTGCCAGCAGCTTGGGACAGGGGGAATCCTACGAGCAGTACTTC. It yields the protein CASSLGQGESYEQYF.

The chain uses TRBV19 and TRBJ2-7; possible D gene TRBD1, 5 bases. The CDR3 has 12 residues. With 6 bases removed from V and 5 bases from J, the gap between germline ends came to 11 bases. The germline CDR1 and CDR2 sequences are LNHDA and SQIVND (reference sequence). The CDR3 spells CASSPVGHEQYF. The CDR3 region has the DNA TGTGCCAGTAGCCCTGTGGGGCACGAGCAGTACTTC.

The rearrangement links TRBV19 to TRBJ1-1; a weak D match, TRBD1 (5 bases). V gave up 5 bases and J gave up 0 bases, with 7 bases separating them. The germline V gene encodes CDR1 LNHDA and CDR2 SQIVND (reference sequence). The CDR3 runs 13 residues. CDR3 sequence: CASSGTVNTEAFF. The CDR3 DNA follows: TGTGCCAGTAGTGGGACGGTGAACACTGAAGCTTTCTTT.

V gene TRBV7-2 combines with J gene TRBJ1-1; no firm D call. Trimming shortened V by 3 bases and J by 0 bases, and 8 bases separated the two germline ends. This CDR3 contains 14 residues. Germline V gene data show CDR1 as SGHTA and CDR2 as FQGNSA. The CDR3 DNA is TGTGCCAGCAGCTTTACCGGGATGAACACTGAAGCTTTCTTT. Protein sequence: CASSFTGMNTEAFF.

The chain uses TRBV7-8 and TRBJ2-2; TRBD2 is a possible D gene (6 bases). This CDR3 region has 14 residues. Per germline, CDR1 SGHVS and CDR2 FQNEAQ. Between the trimmed V and J ends, which lost 4 bases and 6 bases, there was a span of 12 bases. This CDR3 is CASSWVTGAGELFF. As DNA, the CDR3 is TGTGCCAGCAGCTGGGTGACGGGAGCCGGGGAGCTGTTTTTT.

The chain combines TRBV6-2 or TRBV6-3 with TRBJ1-3; D unclear. V was clipped by 6 bases and J by 3 bases, with 15 bases between them. The germline gives CDR1 MNHEY, CDR2 SVGEGT. This CDR3 is 15 amino acids long. The CDR3 DNA is TGTGCCAGCAGGCCTACCGGGAACGATGGAAACACCATATATTTT. Protein: CASRPTGNDGNTIYF.

The chain combines TRBV7-9 with TRBJ2-7; D uncertain. The CDR3 spans 12 residues. Germline assignment: CDR1 SEHNR and CDR2 FQNEAQ (reference sequence). Trimming stripped 3 bases from V and 5 bases from J, with 8 bases between. The CDR3 sequence is CASSLVADEQYF. CDR3 bases: TGTGCCAGCAGCTTGGTGGCGGACGAGCAGTACTTC.

The chain uses TRBV7-2 and TRBJ2-1; a weak D match, TRBD2 (6 bases). Germline CDR1 and CDR2: SGHTA and FQGNSA. The CDR3 contains 16 residues. V lost 0 bases to trimming and J lost 6 bases, with 15 bases between them. The CDR3 DNA is TGTGCCAGCAGCTTAGCGGGCGGGATGGGGTCCAATGAGCAGTTCTTC. It encodes CASSLAGGMGSNEQFF. Complete variable domain (other parts from reference TRBV7-2 and TRBJ2-1): GAGVSQSPSNKVTEKGKDVELRCDPISGHTALYWYRQSLGQGLEFLIYFQGNSAPDKSGLPSDRFSAERTGGSVSTLTIQRTQQEDSAVYLCASSLAGGMGSNEQFFGPGTRLTVL.

The V call is TRBV27, the J call TRBJ2-1; D may be TRBD1 (6 bases). V was trimmed by 3 bases and J by 8 bases, leaving 11 bases between them. Germline loops: CDR1 MNHEY, CDR2 SMNVEV (reference sequence). CDR3 length: 13 amino acids. CDR3 in DNA: TGTGCCAGCAGTTTCCGCAGGGGCGATGAGCAGTTCTTC. Encoded protein: CASSFRRGDEQFF.

V usage is TRBV7-2 and J usage is TRBJ2-5; the D is unclear. The CDR3 has 14 amino acids. Germline loops: CDR1 SGHTA, CDR2 FQGNSA. Trimming removed 6 bases at V and 0 bases at J, with 11 bases between. CDR3 nucleotide sequence: TGTGCCAGCAGTCTCGGTCGGCACCAAGAGACCCAGTACTTC. Translation: CASSLGRHQETQYF.

The rearrangement links TRBV3-1 (or the pseudogene TRBV3-2) to TRBJ2-7, with D possibly TRBD1 on 6 matching bases. The CDR3 contains 13 residues. CDR1 is LGHDT, CDR2 YNNKEL, per germline (reference sequence). V was cut by 0 bases and J by 6 bases, with 9 bases left in between. CDR3 coding DNA: TGTGCCAGCAGCCAAGACACAGGGCCCGAGCAGTACTTC. Its translation: CASSQDTGPEQYF.

The chain carries TRBV5-5 and TRBJ1-3; 8 bases are shared with TRBD1. The CDR3 totals 15 residues. Germline CDR1 reads SGHKS; CDR2 reads YYEKEE (reference sequence). V dropped 5 bases and J dropped 0; count of bases not matched to a gene: 4. The CDR3 loop is CASSRDRYSGNTIYF. CDR3 bases: TGTGCCAGCAGTCGGGACAGGTACTCTGGAAACACCATATATTTT.

This clone was seen more than once but under ten times. The J gene is TRBJ2-2, the V gene TRBV4-1, with TRBD1 matching over 7 bases. CDR3 length equals 16 residues. The germline gives CDR1 MGHRA, CDR2 YSYEKL. Trimming took 3 bases from V and 3 from J; bases not matched to a gene: 7. The CDR3, as DNA: TGCGCCAGCAGCCAGGAAGACAGGGTATACACCGGGGAGCTGTTTTTT. Translation: CASSQEDRVYTGELFF.